This is a list of T cell receptor beta chains from one sample in a study of control samples from healthy donors and cancer patients. Assay used: immunoSEQ multiplex PCR; TCRdb lists only in-frame clones, some missing. The repertoire consists of some 150,000 clones, with 95% to 96% occurring once and the leading ten covering over 0.9%. The sequencing sample was made of blood. The receptors shown here come from a woman aged 25 to 39 in good health. CDR3s include the opening cysteine and the closing phenylalanine or tryptophan. Each record gives: V gene, J gene, D gene, clone size, CDR3 DNA, CDR3 protein. D genes are given only for firm matches. Size values are once, few and many counts, or a class for expanded clones, and some rows have none.

v_gene: TRBV11-2; j_gene: TRBJ2-7; d_gene: TRBD2; abundance: .; CDR3nt: TGTGCCAGCAGCCCCCCATCGACTAGCGGGGACGAGCAGTACTTC; CDR3aa: CASSPPSTSGDEQYF
v_gene: TRBV27; j_gene: TRBJ2-7; d_gene: TRBD2; abundance: .; CDR3nt: TGTGCCAGCAGTTTATTGGGGACTAGCGGGCCCTACGAGCAGTACTTC; CDR3aa: CASSLLGTSGPYEQYF
v_gene: TRBV27; j_gene: TRBJ1-5; d_gene: TRBD1; abundance: .; CDR3nt: TGTGCCAGCAGTCCCCAGACAGGGGCCAGCTTGGGGCCCCAGCATTTT; CDR3aa: CASSPQTGASLGPQHF
v_gene: TRBV5-1; j_gene: TRBJ2-1; d_gene: .; abundance: once; CDR3nt: TGCGCCAGCAGCTTCCCCATTCTACCTCAAAGCGACTACAATGAGCAGTTCTTC; CDR3aa: CASSFPILPQSDYNEQFF
v_gene: TRBV29-1; j_gene: TRBJ1-3; d_gene: TRBD1; abundance: .; CDR3nt: TGCAGCGTATCCACAGGGGATTCTGGAAACACCATATATTTT; CDR3aa: CSVSTGDSGNTIYF
v_gene: TRBV18; j_gene: TRBJ2-7; d_gene: TRBD2; abundance: .; CDR3nt: TGTGCCAGCTCACCATTACCTAGCGGGGCTTACGGCGACGAGCAGTACTTC; CDR3aa: CASSPLPSGAYGDEQYF
v_gene: TRBV6-1; j_gene: TRBJ2-5; d_gene: TRBD2; abundance: .; CDR3nt: TGTGCCAGCAGTGAAGCCCCTAGCGGGAGGGCCGGGGAGACCCAGTACTTC; CDR3aa: CASSEAPSGRAGETQYF
v_gene: TRBV5-1; j_gene: TRBJ1-1; d_gene: TRBD1; abundance: .; CDR3nt: TGCGCCAGCAGCTTGAGTAGGACAGGGGTCACTGAAGCTTTCTTT; CDR3aa: CASSLSRTGVTEAFF
v_gene: TRBV15; j_gene: TRBJ2-1; d_gene: .; abundance: .; CDR3nt: TGTGCCACCAGCAGAGATAAGTGGAATGAGCAGTTCTTC; CDR3aa: CATSRDKWNEQFF
v_gene: TRBV30; j_gene: TRBJ1-5; d_gene: .; abundance: .; CDR3nt: TGTGCCTGGAGTGTACGGTCGCGAGAGCCCCAGCATTTT; CDR3aa: CAWSVRSREPQHF
v_gene: TRBV19; j_gene: TRBJ2-1; d_gene: TRBD2; abundance: .; CDR3nt: TGTGCCAGTAGTATTGGGGGGACTAGCGATTACAATGAGCAGTTCTTC; CDR3aa: CASSIGGTSDYNEQFF
v_gene: TRBV4-1; j_gene: TRBJ2-7; d_gene: .; abundance: .; CDR3nt: TGCGCCAGCAGCCAAGGGGTACTCACCTACGAGCAGTACTTC; CDR3aa: CASSQGVLTYEQYF
v_gene: TRBV6-5; j_gene: TRBJ1-6; d_gene: .; abundance: .; CDR3nt: TGTGCCAGCACCCAATTTGGCCTCGGTTCACCCCTCCACTTT; CDR3aa: CASTQFGLGSPLHF
v_gene: TRBV4-1; j_gene: TRBJ1-5; d_gene: TRBD1; abundance: .; CDR3nt: TGCGCCAGCAGCCTCTATGATCCGGGACAGGGGTATCAGCCCCAGCATTTT; CDR3aa: CASSLYDPGQGYQPQHF
v_gene: TRBV6-2/TRBV6-3; j_gene: TRBJ1-1; d_gene: .; abundance: .; CDR3nt: TGTGCCAGCAGCCATGGTGGGGGGAACACTGAAGCTTTCTTT; CDR3aa: CASSHGGGNTEAFF
v_gene: TRBV30; j_gene: TRBJ2-6; d_gene: .; abundance: .; CDR3nt: TGTGCCTGGTCGACTTCTGGGGCCAACGTCCTGACTTTC; CDR3aa: CAWSTSGANVLTF
v_gene: TRBV30; j_gene: TRBJ2-1; d_gene: .; abundance: .; CDR3nt: TGTGCCTGGAAGTTTGATGAGCAGTTCTTC; CDR3aa: CAWKFDEQFF
v_gene: TRBV11-2; j_gene: TRBJ1-6; d_gene: .; abundance: .; CDR3nt: TGTGCCAGCAGCCCGCGGACAGACGGGAATTCACCCCTCCACTTT; CDR3aa: CASSPRTDGNSPLHF
v_gene: TRBV10-1; j_gene: TRBJ2-1; d_gene: TRBD2; abundance: .; CDR3nt: TGCGCCAGCAGCTCGGGACTAGCGGGAGTCGTCTACAATGAGCAGTTCTTC; CDR3aa: CASSSGLAGVVYNEQFF
v_gene: TRBV29-1; j_gene: TRBJ2-2; d_gene: TRBD2; abundance: .; CDR3nt: TGCAGCGTCTCAGCGGGAGGTCATGGGGAGCTGTTTTTT; CDR3aa: CSVSAGGHGELFF
v_gene: TRBV6-1; j_gene: TRBJ2-7; d_gene: .; abundance: .; CDR3nt: TGTGCCAGCAGTGACCCTGACAGAGCTATCTACGAGCAGTACTTC; CDR3aa: CASSDPDRAIYEQYF
v_gene: TRBV24-1; j_gene: TRBJ2-4; d_gene: .; abundance: .; CDR3nt: TGTGCCACCAGTGGAACAAGAAGACTAGCCAAAAACATTCAGTACTTC; CDR3aa: CATSGTRRLAKNIQYF
v_gene: TRBV28; j_gene: TRBJ2-7; d_gene: TRBD2; abundance: .; CDR3nt: TGTGCCAGCAGTCCCATAGGACTAGCTCTCGACGAGCAGTACTTC; CDR3aa: CASSPIGLALDEQYF
v_gene: TRBV6-2/TRBV6-3; j_gene: TRBJ2-3; d_gene: TRBD2; abundance: .; CDR3nt: TGTGCCAGCAGCCCTATAGCGGGAGGATACACAGATACGCAGTATTTT; CDR3aa: CASSPIAGGYTDTQYF
v_gene: TRBV6-5; j_gene: TRBJ2-7; d_gene: .; abundance: .; CDR3nt: TGTGCCAGCAGTTACTCGTATGGGCGAACCTACGAGCAGTACTTC; CDR3aa: CASSYSYGRTYEQYF
v_gene: TRBV11-3; j_gene: TRBJ1-6; d_gene: .; abundance: .; CDR3nt: TGTGCCAGCAGCTCCGGGACGGAGAATTCACCCCTCCACTTT; CDR3aa: CASSSGTENSPLHF
v_gene: TRBV2; j_gene: TRBJ2-3; d_gene: .; abundance: .; CDR3nt: TGTGCCAGCAGAGCCGGGACACCTACAGATACGCAGTATTTT; CDR3aa: CASRAGTPTDTQYF
v_gene: TRBV9; j_gene: TRBJ2-1; d_gene: TRBD1; abundance: few; CDR3nt: TGTGCCAGCAGCGTAGGGGGGACAGGGCGGAATGAGCAGTTCTTC; CDR3aa: CASSVGGTGRNEQFF
v_gene: TRBV5-6; j_gene: TRBJ2-7; d_gene: TRBD2; abundance: .; CDR3nt: TGTGCCAGCAGCTTGGCCCAGCGGGGGTACGAGCAGTACTTC; CDR3aa: CASSLAQRGYEQYF
v_gene: TRBV6-5; j_gene: TRBJ1-3; d_gene: .; abundance: .; CDR3nt: TGTGCCAGCAGTTACACAGACTCTGGAAACACCATATATTTT; CDR3aa: CASSYTDSGNTIYF
v_gene: TRBV29-1; j_gene: TRBJ1-2; d_gene: .; abundance: .; CDR3nt: TGCAGCGTGCGCCAAGGATTTGACTATGGCTACACCTTC; CDR3aa: CSVRQGFDYGYTF
v_gene: TRBV11-2; j_gene: TRBJ2-7; d_gene: .; abundance: .; CDR3nt: TGTGCCAGCAGCCCGGCCGTCTCCTACGAGCAGTACTTC; CDR3aa: CASSPAVSYEQYF
v_gene: TRBV10-3; j_gene: TRBJ1-4; d_gene: .; abundance: .; CDR3nt: TGTGCCACTGCGGAGGGGACAACTAATGAAAAACTGTTTTTT; CDR3aa: CATAEGTTNEKLFF
v_gene: TRBV27; j_gene: TRBJ2-5; d_gene: TRBD2; abundance: .; CDR3nt: TGTGCCAGCAGTTGGGGACTAGCGGGAGGTTTGGAGACCCAGTACTTC; CDR3aa: CASSWGLAGGLETQYF
v_gene: TRBV7-2; j_gene: TRBJ1-2; d_gene: TRBD1; abundance: once; CDR3nt: TGTGCCAGCAGCTTACGCGGACAGGGAACCTATGGCTACACCTTC; CDR3aa: CASSLRGQGTYGYTF
v_gene: TRBV10-3; j_gene: TRBJ2-5; d_gene: TRBD2; abundance: once; CDR3nt: TGTGCCATCAGTGGGAAACTAGCGGGGGGAGAAGAGACCCAGTACTTC; CDR3aa: CAISGKLAGGEETQYF
v_gene: TRBV10-3; j_gene: TRBJ1-4; d_gene: .; abundance: .; CDR3nt: TGTGCCATCAGTGAGTCAAAAGGGGGAAGTGAAAAACTGTTTTTT; CDR3aa: CAISESKGGSEKLFF
v_gene: TRBV27; j_gene: TRBJ2-1; d_gene: .; abundance: .; CDR3nt: TGTGCCAGCAGTTTACTAGCTGGTGAGCAGTTCTTC; CDR3aa: CASSLLAGEQFF
v_gene: TRBV6-5; j_gene: TRBJ2-7; d_gene: .; abundance: .; CDR3nt: TGTGCCAGCAGTAGACAGGTTGGCTCCTACGAGCAGTACTTC; CDR3aa: CASSRQVGSYEQYF
v_gene: TRBV12-3/TRBV12-4; j_gene: TRBJ2-7; d_gene: .; abundance: .; CDR3nt: TGTGCCAGCAGCCTTACAGGTTACGAGCAGTACTTC; CDR3aa: CASSLTGYEQYF
v_gene: TRBV12-5; j_gene: TRBJ1-3; d_gene: .; abundance: once; CDR3nt: TGTGCTAGTGGTCGTGGAGAGGGAGGGAGCTCTGGAAACACCATATATTTT; CDR3aa: CASGRGEGGSSGNTIYF
v_gene: TRBV4-1; j_gene: TRBJ1-2; d_gene: .; abundance: .; CDR3nt: TGCGCCAGCAGCCAACTTGGCAGTGGCTACACCTTC; CDR3aa: CASSQLGSGYTF
v_gene: TRBV6-5; j_gene: TRBJ2-2; d_gene: TRBD2; abundance: many; CDR3nt: TGTGCCAGCAGTTCAGAAGCGGGGGGAACCGGGGAGCTGTTTTTT; CDR3aa: CASSSEAGGTGELFF
v_gene: TRBV5-4; j_gene: TRBJ2-3; d_gene: TRBD2; abundance: .; CDR3nt: TGTGCCAGCAGCAGTGCCGGGACTAGGACCTTTTCAGATACGCAGTATTTT; CDR3aa: CASSSAGTRTFSDTQYF
v_gene: TRBV7-9; j_gene: TRBJ1-5; d_gene: .; abundance: .; CDR3nt: TGTGCCAGCAGCTTAGATGGGCGGGACAATCAGCCCCAGCATTTT; CDR3aa: CASSLDGRDNQPQHF
v_gene: TRBV2; j_gene: TRBJ2-7; d_gene: TRBD2; abundance: .; CDR3nt: TGTGCCAGCAGTGAAGGCGGGAGTAGCTCCTACGAGCAGTACTTC; CDR3aa: CASSEGGSSSYEQYF
v_gene: TRBV18; j_gene: TRBJ2-7; d_gene: .; abundance: .; CDR3nt: TGTGCCAGCTCACCTTCACAGGTAGACTACGAGCAGTACTTC; CDR3aa: CASSPSQVDYEQYF
v_gene: TRBV29-1; j_gene: TRBJ2-5; d_gene: .; abundance: .; CDR3nt: TGCAGCGTTGACTGGGGACAAGAGACCCAGTACTTC; CDR3aa: CSVDWGQETQYF
v_gene: TRBV5-6; j_gene: TRBJ1-1; d_gene: .; abundance: .; CDR3nt: TGTGCCAGCAGCTTGTTATTTGGTGCCTACAAGGGGGTCCTCACTGAAGCTTTCTTT; CDR3aa: CASSLLFGAYKGVLTEAFF
v_gene: TRBV7-2; j_gene: TRBJ2-7; d_gene: TRBD2; abundance: .; CDR3nt: TGTGCCAGCAGCTCGAACCCGACTAGCGGGGGATCCCTGTCCTACGAGCAGTACTTC; CDR3aa: CASSSNPTSGGSLSYEQYF
v_gene: TRBV6-5; j_gene: TRBJ2-5; d_gene: TRBD1; abundance: .; CDR3nt: TGTGCCAGCAGCTTGACAGGGGGTGCGACCCAGTACTTC; CDR3aa: CASSLTGGATQYF
v_gene: TRBV7-9; j_gene: TRBJ1-1; d_gene: .; abundance: once; CDR3nt: TGTGCCAGCAGCCTTAGGGTTGGGACGCCGAACACTGAAGCTTTCTTT; CDR3aa: CASSLRVGTPNTEAFF
v_gene: TRBV24-1; j_gene: TRBJ1-5; d_gene: .; abundance: .; CDR3nt: TGTGCCACCAGTGATTGGGGAGATCAGCCCCAGCATTTT; CDR3aa: CATSDWGDQPQHF
v_gene: TRBV27; j_gene: TRBJ2-7; d_gene: .; abundance: .; CDR3nt: TGTGCCAGCAGTTCAGGGATGAACGAGCAGTACTTC; CDR3aa: CASSSGMNEQYF
v_gene: TRBV11-2; j_gene: TRBJ2-6; d_gene: .; abundance: .; CDR3nt: TGTGCCAGCAGCACCACCTACCAGGGACTTGGGGCCAACGTCCTGACTTTC; CDR3aa: CASSTTYQGLGANVLTF
v_gene: TRBV3-1/TRBV3-2; j_gene: TRBJ1-1; d_gene: .; abundance: .; CDR3nt: TGTGCCAGCAGCCTGAAAAGGGGGAGCACTGAAGCTTTCTTT; CDR3aa: CASSLKRGSTEAFF
v_gene: TRBV10-2; j_gene: TRBJ1-6; d_gene: .; abundance: .; CDR3nt: TGCGCCAGCAGTGTGAAAATAGTGGGGTCACCCCTCCACTTT; CDR3aa: CASSVKIVGSPLHF